Sequencing of this TCR beta chain was carried out in a study of blood T cells in healthy people across ages. The CDR3 has 17 amino acids. Germline V lookup: CDR1 SEHNR, CDR2 FQNEAQ (reference sequence). Combining a sample-barcoded 5' primer with a J-beta primer mix, a second PCR ran for about 6 to 12 cycles. In TCRdb, the 5' RACE reads were re-called with MiXCR into one record per CDR3 protein. The sample has about 830,000 distinct CDR3 sequences, more than 45% seen once. The sample was blood. The clonotype comes from a man younger than 40 in good health. The chain uses TRBV7-9 and TRBJ2-4, with 7 positions matching TRBD2. The DNA end is more similar to TRBJ2-7, so the J call may be wrong. This CDR3 reads CASSPTGAGPSKYEQYF. DNA for the CDR3: TGTGCCAGCAGCCCCACAGGAGCGGGACCCTCAAAATACGAGCAGTACTTC.